This T cell receptor beta chain was captured by sequencing in a study of shared clonotypes between healthy human individuals. From germline, CDR1 is MNHEY and CDR2 SVGAGI. The CDR3 has 15 residues. The germline V and J ends were trimmed by 4 bases and 8 bases, with 17 bases remaining between them. Only CD45RO-negative cells positively selected for CCR7 counted as naive CD8 cells, so terminally differentiated effector memory CD45RA+ cells were excluded. Produced via immunoSEQ multiplex PCR; TCRdb's table is partial and in-frame only. Altogether 750,000 to 1,000,000 clones are present, more than 85% being singletons, with the ten largest covering about 24%.

The sequencing input was naive CD8+ T cells sorted from blood. This clonotype originated in a young man in good health. The genes are TRBV6-5 and TRBJ2-2; no firm D call. DNA for the CDR3: TGTGCCAGCAGTTCCCTCGACTCTTCTTTAGGGGAGCTGTTTTTT. It yields the protein CASSSLDSSLGELFF.